What follows describes a single T cell receptor beta chain. Its antigen remains unidentified. Base qualities are not provided; no much larger clone lies one nucleotide away. The CDR3 regions of human TCRbeta chains were analyzed by immunosequencing. The paper's processing steps were these. TCRs in the repertoires were matched against a reference library of SARS-CoV-2-specific TCRs that had been generated with the MIRA antigen-specificity platform. Breadth was defined as the fraction of unique TCRs that were SARS-CoV-2-associated, and depth was defined as the fraction of total T cells that were SARS-CoV-2-associated. Using the MIRA data, each spike-specific TCR was mapped to the spike region that the TCR reacts to and placed in a CD4 or CD8 class. Log10-transformed breadth and depth values were compared by one-way ANOVA with Sidak's multiple comparisons tests. Sourced from immuneACCESS, this table was stored by TCRdb with only in-frame sequences that have V and J called. A share of the clones is absent; for the studies checked, an unresolved V gene accounts for under half, and the remainder has no known explanation. That table furnishes V, J and clone size, whereas the DNA furnished D and trimming. Across this sample there are over 150,000 clones, with approximately 93% seen only once. The ten largest clones take up 1% of the sample.

The data stem from a study of T cell responses to AZD1222 COVID-19 vaccine (dated by TCRdb to the early 2020s). About the investigation overall: TCR sequencing was performed for roughly 240 trial participants, of whom around 210 were given two doses of AZD1222 and 26 were given two doses of MenACWY control vaccine. Trial participants were enrolled by age into subgroups of 18-55, 56-69 and 70-plus years, and roughly 150, 30 and 60 TCR-sequenced participants, respectively, were included in these subgroups.

Inclusive of the bounding cysteine and phenylalanine, the CDR3 is 15 residues long. Only CDR3 DNA remains: 45 bases, in frame from the first base. V is pared back by 5 bases and J by 1 base, with 14 bases lying between the germline termini. CDR1 LNHDA and CDR2 SQIVND were looked up in the germline V gene (reference sequence). The time point label, as the study defines it: about 28 days (+/-7) after the second vaccine dose. Because spike-specific TCR depth and breadth did not differ between the two schedules, AZD1222 recipients who got a second dose at roughly 4 weeks were pooled with those who got a second dose at roughly 12 weeks. The vaccinee samples were drawn from two UK trials, COV001 and COV002, one of which was a single-blind randomized controlled phase 2/3 trial testing AZD1222 (ChAdOx1 nCoV-19) in healthy adults. For TCRbeta chain sequencing, PBMC samples were collected from trial participants at day 0 and at day 28 after the second dose.

Here is what the overall study found, with its caveats: In the small 56-69-year group, the increase in depth fell short of significance, most likely because of low power. The whole spike protein was spanned by vaccine-associated CD4 TCRs, and dominant responses were seen in regions 160-218 and 743-854. After two AZD1222 doses, both the breadth and the depth of spike-specific TCRs were significantly higher than at day 0 and than in MenACWY recipients. Only six AZD1222 recipients were SARS-CoV-2 seropositive at baseline, limiting conclusions about previously exposed vaccinees. Reportedly, almost half of the unique spike-specific TCRs recognized epitopes lying outside the regions that are mutated in the B.1.351 and B.1.1.7 variants. Because no samples from the day 14 peak response were available, repertoires could be characterized only after the peak T cell response. Participants were mostly white British, with more females than males. The authors suggested clonal diversity may have been underestimated.

The starting material was peripheral blood, obtained 28 days after the second AZD1222 dose. The chain joins TRBV19 to TRBJ1-1, with the D gene uncertain. The clonotype originates from an adult who received the AZD1222 COVID-19 vaccine. The CDR3 region: CASSFSGSGNTEAFF. The base sequence is TGTGCCAGTAGTTTTTCTGGGTCTGGGAACACTGAAGCTTTCTTT.